These 26 T cell receptor beta chains were sequenced from one sample in a study of T-cell memory formation after mild COVID-19. TCRdb fed the 5' RACE reads into MiXCR, producing one record per CDR3 protein. The table lists about 84,000 distinct CDR3 sequences, approximately 15% of them singletons. Sequenced material: PBMCs or a T cell subset sorted from them (not recorded which). These receptor sequences come from an adult woman who had mild COVID-19 (a few samples of this study predate the infection). Cell type and time point are not known.

The chain employs TRBV7-2 and TRBJ2-7; TRBD2 matches 12 bases. The CDR3 runs to 16 residues. Germline CDR1 is SGHTA and CDR2 is FQGNSA. Trimming removed 1 base from V and 3 bases from J; junction bases left unmatched: 4. CDR3 sequence: CASSLEGTSGYYEQYF. Written as DNA, the CDR3 is TGTGCCAGCAGCTTAGAAGGGACTAGCGGGTACTACGAGCAGTACTTC.

This clonotype was seen ten or more times. V gene TRBV29-1 combines with J gene TRBJ2-7; TRBD1 is a possible D gene (6 bases). The CDR3 covers 11 residues. The V and J ends lost 7 bases and 3 bases respectively, with 10 bases between them. Germline V gene sequence: CDR1 SQVTM, CDR2 ANQGSEA. The DNA for the CDR3 is TGCAGCGCGTGGGGGCACTACGAGCAGTACTTC. Residues: CSAWGHYEQYF.

This clonotype has at least ten counts. The V call is TRBV12-3 or TRBV12-4, the J call TRBJ2-5; TRBD1 matches at 10 bases. This CDR3 is 14 amino acids long. V was pared by 3 bases and J by 12 bases, with 10 bases of the junction left unmatched. The CDR3 nucleotides are TGTGCCAGCAGTTTTCAAGGGACAGGGGTAGAAAAGTACTTC. Its translation is CASSFQGTGVEKYF.

This clonotype was seen a few times. The chain uses TRBV30 and TRBJ1-2, with D perhaps matching TRBD1 (5 bases). V shed 0 bases and J shed 2 bases, with 7 bases lying between them. Germline assignment: CDR1 GTSNPN and CDR2 SVGIG (reference sequence). This CDR3 contains 13 residues. CDR3 nucleotides: TGTGCCTGGAGTGTCGCAGGGAACTATGGCTACACCTTC. This translates into CAWSVAGNYGYTF.

The gene calls are TRBV4-2 and TRBJ2-7, with 14 nucleotides matching TRBD2. V dropped 4 bases and J dropped 5; count of bases not matched to a gene: 4. Germline V gene lookup returns CDR1 LGHNA and CDR2 YNFKEQ. This CDR3 spans 15 amino acids. The CDR3 reads CASSRLAGGPDEQYF. The CDR3 DNA sequence: TGTGCCAGCAGCCGACTAGCGGGAGGGCCCGACGAGCAGTACTTC.

The chain joins TRBV12-3 or TRBV12-4 to TRBJ1-6; D is unresolved. The V end was cut by 10 bases, the J end by 3 bases, with 13 bases between. This CDR3 is built from 14 residues. In DNA form, the CDR3 reads TGTGCCACCCGACCGTCGAGCTATAATTCACCCCTCCACTTT. Its protein product is CATRPSSYNSPLHF.

This clonotype was counted a few times. Compared with germline, one end of the junction differs, possibly owing to a read error. The chain carries TRBV5-1 and TRBJ2-1, with 11 bases aligning to TRBD2. Germline CDR1 and CDR2: SGHRS and YFSETQ. The CDR3 spans 15 residues. This chain's CDR3 is CASSRTSGRDGILVF. The CDR3 coding sequence is TGCGCCAGCAGCCGGACTAGCGGGCGGGACGGGATTTTAGTCTTC.

The chain has TRBV20-1 and TRBJ2-3; D might be TRBD2 (6 bases). V gave up 0 bases and J gave up 5 bases, with 15 bases separating them. The CDR3 consists of 15 residues. Germline-derived CDR1 and CDR2 are DFQATT and SNEGSKA (reference sequence). CDR3 in amino acids: CSARDSGREVDTQYF. The CDR3 region has the DNA TGCAGTGCTAGAGATTCGGGCAGGGAGGTAGATACGCAGTATTTT.

This clonotype has just a few counts. Written as DNA, the CDR3 is TGTGCCAGCAGTTACGGGGGGTCTCCCCACGAGCAGTACTTC. The encoded protein is CASSYGGSPHEQYF. The V call is TRBV6-2 or TRBV6-3, the J call TRBJ2-7, with D possibly TRBD2 on 6 matching bases. Germline loops: CDR1 MNHEY, CDR2 SVGEGT. CDR3 length equals 14 residues. Trimming removed 2 bases from V and 5 bases from J, with 13 bases in between.

The rearrangement uses TRBV27 and TRBJ2-2; the match to TRBD1 covers 8 bases. Germline CDR1 and CDR2: MNHEY and SMNVEV (reference sequence). The CDR3 contains 15 residues. Trimming at V came to 6 bases and at J to 0 bases, leaving 3 bases not matched to a gene. The CDR3 is CASRWTGSNTGELFF. The CDR3 nucleotides read TGTGCCAGCAGATGGACAGGGTCGAACACCGGGGAGCTGTTTTTT.

The chain joins TRBV15 to TRBJ2-5; TRBD1 agrees at 7 bases. J lost 7 bases, V lost 1 base, and 6 bases had no gene match. The CDR3 runs 14 residues. The germline V gene has CDR1 LNHNV and CDR2 YYDKDF (reference sequence). As DNA, the CDR3 is TGTGCCACCAGCAGAGCTAGGACAGGTCGGACCCAGTACTTC. Protein sequence: CATSRARTGRTQYF.

The chain combines TRBV25-1 with TRBJ2-1; TRBD2 matches 10 bases. The length of the CDR3 is 17 residues. V lost 4 bases, J lost 2 bases, and 8 bases stayed unmatched. Germline V lookup: CDR1 MGHDK, CDR2 SYGVNS. For the CDR3, the DNA is TGTGCCAGCAGTGGGTCTAGCGGGAGATTCACCTACAATGAGCAGTTCTTC. Its protein product is CASSGSSGRFTYNEQFF. The variable domain in full, with the rest retrieved from reference TRBV25-1 and TRBJ2-1, is EADIYQTPRYLVIGTGKKITLECSQTMGHDKMYWYQQDPGMELHLIHYSYGVNSTEKGDLSSESTVSRIRTEHFPLTLESARPSHTSQYLCASSGSSGRFTYNEQFFGPGTRLTVL.

The chain couples TRBV4-1 to TRBJ2-7; D might be TRBD2 (6 bases). In germline, CDR1 is MGHRA, CDR2 YSYEKL. V lost 0 bases, J lost 4 bases, and 10 bases lay in between. This CDR3 spans 14 amino acids. CDR3 sequence reads: CASSQDGRRYEQYF. For the CDR3, the DNA is TGCGCCAGCAGCCAAGATGGGAGGAGATACGAGCAGTACTTC.

This rearrangement joins TRBV4-1 to TRBJ2-7; no clear D. CDR3 size: 15 residues. The germline V gene has CDR1 MGHRA and CDR2 YSYEKL. V was shortened by 1 base and J by 2 bases, with 12 bases between the two germline ends. DNA for the CDR3: TGCGCCAGCAGCCAAGTATCGGCAGGCGCCTACGAGCAGTACTTC. It encodes CASSQVSAGAYEQYF.

This clonotype was recorded a few times. The genes are TRBV6-6 and TRBJ1-1, with 7 bases matching TRBD1. The CDR3 consists of 15 residues. J gave up 3 bases and V 0 bases, and 4 bases lay outside the gene matches. The germline gives CDR1 MNHNY, CDR2 SVGAGI (reference sequence). Here the CDR3 reads CASSYSPGGDTEAFF. Written as DNA, the CDR3 is TGTGCCAGCAGTTACTCCCCAGGGGGGGACACTGAAGCTTTCTTT.

The V and J genes are TRBV10-1 and TRBJ2-4; D ambiguous. In germline, CDR1 is WNHNN, CDR2 SYGVQD (reference sequence). V lost 10 bases and J lost 7, with 2 bases in between. CDR3 size: 8 residues. The CDR3 spells CATNIQYF. CDR3 in DNA: TGCGCCACTAACATTCAGTACTTC.

This clonotype was picked up a small number of times. This rearrangement joins TRBV7-2 to TRBJ2-7; perhaps TRBD1 as D (7 bases). Between the trimmed V and J ends, which lost 1 base and 6 bases, there was a span of 13 bases. The CDR3 runs to 14 residues. Germline V lookup: CDR1 SGHTA, CDR2 FQGNSA. In DNA, the CDR3 is TGTGCCAGCAGCTTAGTCGCAGGGGGGAGCGAGCAGTACTTC. Its protein product is CASSLVAGGSEQYF.

This clonotype was detected a few times. CDR3 sequence: CASSPQPLLNNEQFF. CDR3 DNA sequence: TGCGCCAGCAGCCCACAGCCACTATTAAACAATGAGCAGTTCTTC. V is TRBV4-1 and J is TRBJ2-1; D unresolved. This CDR3 has 15 residues. Trimming stripped 4 bases from V and 5 bases from J, with 15 bases between. Germline-derived CDR1 and CDR2 are MGHRA and YSYEKL.

The J gene is TRBJ2-7, the V gene TRBV30; possibly TRBD2 for D (5 bases). V was clipped by 0 bases and J by 5 bases, with 11 bases between them. The CDR3 has 13 amino acids. CDR1 is GTSNPN and CDR2 is SVGIG in the germline V gene (reference sequence). This CDR3 reads CAWSVLEGDEQYF. In DNA, the CDR3 is TGTGCCTGGAGTGTACTAGAAGGTGACGAGCAGTACTTC.

About this clonotype itself: Mismatch with germline at one junction end may stem from a read error. The gene calls are TRBV7-9 and TRBJ2-1, with TRBD2 as a possible D gene (5 bases). The CDR3 contains 12 residues. Germline-derived CDR1 and CDR2 are SEHNR and FQNEAQ (reference sequence). The CDR3 sequence: CASRLASDEQFF. CDR3 bases: TGTGCCAGCAGATTAGCGTCGGATGAGCAGTTCTTC.

There are a few counts of this clonotype. The chain combines TRBV29-1 with TRBJ2-1, with a possible D match to TRBD2 (6 bases). The CDR3 spans 13 residues. Germline V CDR1 and CDR2: SQVTM, ANQGSEA. V was cut by 4 bases and J by 4 bases, with 11 bases left in between. The CDR3 DNA sequence: TGCAGCGTTGTAAGGGACTCATACAATGAGCAGTTCTTC. Translation gives CSVVRDSYNEQFF.

This clonotype was recorded a few times. J is TRBJ1-2 and V is TRBV7-9; 7 nucleotides line up with TRBD1. The J segment lost 2 bases and the V segment lost 4 bases, leaving 10 bases of the junction unmatched. Germline CDR1 is SEHNR and CDR2 is FQNEAQ (reference sequence). This CDR3 has 16 amino acids. The CDR3 here is CASSSGPDRVNYGYTF. The CDR3 DNA reads TGTGCCAGCAGCTCGGGCCCCGACAGGGTCAACTATGGCTACACCTTC.

The chain uses TRBV19 and TRBJ1-2; 8 bases line up with TRBD1. The CDR3 contains 11 residues. The V gene end was trimmed by 7 bases and the J gene end by 8 bases; junction bases not matched to a gene: 3. From germline, CDR1 is LNHDA and CDR2 SQIVND (reference sequence). The CDR3 region has the DNA TGTGCCAGTACAGGGGGCTTCGGCTACACCTTC. Its protein is CASTGGFGYTF. The complete variable domain, with remaining parts taken from reference TRBV19 and TRBJ1-2, reads DGGITQSPKYLFRKEGQNVTLSCEQNLNHDAMYWYRQDPGQGLRLIYYSQIVNDFQKGDIAEGYSVSREKKESFPLTVTSAQKNPTAFYLCASTGGFGYTFGSGTRLTVV.

This clonotype has only a few counts. V and J are TRBV6-5 and TRBJ1-2; D not resolved. The CDR3 extends over 14 amino acids. Trimming shortened V by 8 bases and J by 4 bases, and 17 bases separated the two germline ends. Germline V gene sequence: CDR1 MNHEY, CDR2 SVGAGI. CDR3 nucleotides: TGTGCCAGCCATGGCGGGTTCGTGGGCTATGGCTACACCTTC. This codes for CASHGGFVGYGYTF.

This chain links TRBV12-3 or TRBV12-4 with TRBJ1-1; perhaps TRBD1 as D (5 bases). The germline V and J ends were trimmed by 8 bases and 4 bases, with 17 bases remaining between them. The CDR3 loop spans 14 amino acids. CDR3 DNA: TGTGCCAGCGGATCCGTTGGGGGGTTCACTGAAGCTTTCTTT. It encodes CASGSVGGFTEAFF.

The chain recombines TRBV29-1 with TRBJ2-1; 7 bases are a match to TRBD1. Germline V gene sequence: CDR1 SQVTM, CDR2 ANQGSEA. This CDR3 is built from 14 residues. Trimming took 6 bases from V and 1 from J; bases not matched to a gene: 6. CDR3 region: CSVGNRGSYNEQFF. In DNA form, the CDR3 reads TGCAGCGTAGGGAACAGGGGATCCTACAATGAGCAGTTCTTC.